The clone carrying this TCR beta chain has at least ten counts. RNA transcripts gave rise to amplified TCR beta CDR3 regions. HTBI primers drove first-round RT-PCR of the TCR CDR3. TCRdb re-analysed the multiplex PCR reads in MiXCR, keeping a single row per CDR3 protein. Of 500,000 to 800,000 distinct CDR3 sequences in the sample, 14% were seen once. The data originate from a study of T cells in Graves' hyperthyroidism and ophthalmopathy. Per the germline V gene, CDR1 is SGHTA and CDR2 is FQGNSA. Losses at the gene ends were 1 base for V and 6 bases for J; bases not matched to a gene: 5. CDR3 length: 14 amino acids.

The sequenced sample was blood. The gene calls are TRBV7-2 and TRBJ2-7, with 8 bases lining up with TRBD2. This receptor was identified in a woman in her forties or fifties with Graves' ophthalmopathy. The CDR3 DNA is TGTGCCAGCAGCTTAGGCGGGAGCGGGGGCGAGCAGTACTTC. Protein product: CASSLGGSGGEQYF.